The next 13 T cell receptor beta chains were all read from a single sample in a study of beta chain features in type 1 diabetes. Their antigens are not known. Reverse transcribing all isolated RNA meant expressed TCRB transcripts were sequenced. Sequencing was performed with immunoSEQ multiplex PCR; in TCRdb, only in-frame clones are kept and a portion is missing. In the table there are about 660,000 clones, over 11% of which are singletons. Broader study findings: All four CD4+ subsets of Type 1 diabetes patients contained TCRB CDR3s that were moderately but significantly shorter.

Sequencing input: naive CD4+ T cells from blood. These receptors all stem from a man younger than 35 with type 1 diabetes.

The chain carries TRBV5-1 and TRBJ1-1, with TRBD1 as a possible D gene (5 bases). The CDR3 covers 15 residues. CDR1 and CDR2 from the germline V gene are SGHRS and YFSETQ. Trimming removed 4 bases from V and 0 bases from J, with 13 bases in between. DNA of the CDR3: TGCGCCAGCAGCCCCGGGTTGGGGGTGAACACTGAAGCTTTCTTT. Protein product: CASSPGLGVNTEAFF.

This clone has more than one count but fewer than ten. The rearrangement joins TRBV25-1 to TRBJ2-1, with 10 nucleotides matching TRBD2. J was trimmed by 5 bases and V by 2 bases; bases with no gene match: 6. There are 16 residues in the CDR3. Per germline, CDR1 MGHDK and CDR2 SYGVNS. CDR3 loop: CASSERGAGGNNEQFF. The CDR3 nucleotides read TGTGCCAGCAGTGAACGAGGAGCGGGAGGGAACAATGAGCAGTTCTTC.

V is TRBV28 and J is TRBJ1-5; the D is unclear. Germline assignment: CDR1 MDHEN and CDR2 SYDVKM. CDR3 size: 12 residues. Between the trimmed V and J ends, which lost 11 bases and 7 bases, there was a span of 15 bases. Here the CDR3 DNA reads TGTGCCGGCGGACTCCTCAACCAGCCCCAGCATTTT. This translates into CAGGLLNQPQHF.

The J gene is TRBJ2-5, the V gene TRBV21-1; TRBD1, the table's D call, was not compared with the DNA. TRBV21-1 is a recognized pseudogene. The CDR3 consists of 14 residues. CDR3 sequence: CARLTGGGKETQYF. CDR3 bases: TGTGCCAGATTGACAGGGGGCGGGAAGGAGACCCAGTACTTC.

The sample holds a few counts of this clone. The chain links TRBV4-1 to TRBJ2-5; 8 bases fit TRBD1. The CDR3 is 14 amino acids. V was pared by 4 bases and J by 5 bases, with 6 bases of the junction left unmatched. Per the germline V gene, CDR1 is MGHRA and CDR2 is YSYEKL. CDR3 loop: CASSRGQAGETQYF. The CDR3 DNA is TGCGCCAGCAGCCGGGGACAGGCAGGGGAGACCCAGTACTTC.

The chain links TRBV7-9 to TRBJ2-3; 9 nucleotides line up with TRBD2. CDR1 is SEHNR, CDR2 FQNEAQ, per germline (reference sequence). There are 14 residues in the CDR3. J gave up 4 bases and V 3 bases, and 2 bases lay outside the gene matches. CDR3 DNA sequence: TGTGCCAGCAGCTTTAGCGGGGGCCCAGATACGCAGTATTTT. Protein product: CASSFSGGPDTQYF.

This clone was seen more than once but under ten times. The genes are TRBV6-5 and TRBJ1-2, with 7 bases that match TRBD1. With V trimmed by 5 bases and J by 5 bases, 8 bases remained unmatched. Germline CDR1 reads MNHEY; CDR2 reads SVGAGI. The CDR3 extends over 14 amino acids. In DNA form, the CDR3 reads TGTGCCAGCAGTATGGACAGGAATAGATATGGCTACACCTTC. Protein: CASSMDRNRYGYTF.

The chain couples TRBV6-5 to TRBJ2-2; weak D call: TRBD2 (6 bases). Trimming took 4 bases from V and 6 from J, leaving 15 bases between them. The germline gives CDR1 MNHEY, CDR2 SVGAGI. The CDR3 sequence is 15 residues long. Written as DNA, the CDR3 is TGTGCCAGCAGTTTCGGGACTCCCCGGGCCGGGGAGCTGTTTTTT. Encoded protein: CASSFGTPRAGELFF.

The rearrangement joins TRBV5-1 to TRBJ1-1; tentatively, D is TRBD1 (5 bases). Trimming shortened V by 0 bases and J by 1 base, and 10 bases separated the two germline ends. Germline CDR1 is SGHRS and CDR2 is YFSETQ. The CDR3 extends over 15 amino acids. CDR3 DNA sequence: TGCGCCAGCAGCTTGGATGCAGGGAGGAACACTGAAGCTTTCTTT. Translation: CASSLDAGRNTEAFF.

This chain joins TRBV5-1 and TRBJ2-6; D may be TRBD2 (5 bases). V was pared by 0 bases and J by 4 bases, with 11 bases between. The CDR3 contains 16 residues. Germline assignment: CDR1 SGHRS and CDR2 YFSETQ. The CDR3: CASSLVGVTGANVLTF. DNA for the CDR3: TGCGCCAGCAGCTTGGTGGGAGTTACCGGGGCCAACGTCCTGACTTTC.

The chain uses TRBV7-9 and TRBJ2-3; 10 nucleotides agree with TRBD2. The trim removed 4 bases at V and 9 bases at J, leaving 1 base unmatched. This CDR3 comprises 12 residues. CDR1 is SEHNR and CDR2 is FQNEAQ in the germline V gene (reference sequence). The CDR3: CASSSGLATQYF. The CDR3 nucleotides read TGTGCCAGCAGCTCGGGACTAGCGACGCAGTATTTT.

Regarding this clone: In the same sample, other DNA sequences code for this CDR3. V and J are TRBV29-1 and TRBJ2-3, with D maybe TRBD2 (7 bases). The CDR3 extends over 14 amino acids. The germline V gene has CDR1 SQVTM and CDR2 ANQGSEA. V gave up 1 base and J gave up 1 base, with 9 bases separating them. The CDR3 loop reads CSVEAGGGTDTQYF. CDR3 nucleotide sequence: TGCAGCGTTGAAGCGGGGGGCGGCACAGATACGCAGTATTTT.

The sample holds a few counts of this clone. CDR3 amino acids: CASSSGTRAGTDTQYF. The CDR3 nucleotides read TGCGCCAGCAGCTCAGGGACCCGGGCGGGCACAGATACGCAGTATTTT. This rearrangement joins TRBV5-1 to TRBJ2-3; possibly TRBD1 or TRBD2 for D (5 bases each). CDR3 length equals 16 residues. Trimming took 3 bases from V and 1 from J, leaving 15 bases between them. The germline CDR1 and CDR2 sequences are SGHRS and YFSETQ.